The rows below give T cell receptor beta chains drawn from one sample of a study of memory CD4+ T cells and cytomegalovirus serostatus. Sequencing was performed with immunoSEQ multiplex PCR; in TCRdb, only in-frame clones are kept and a portion is missing. The sample contains around 40,000 clones, about four fifths of which appear only once. The sample taken for sequencing was memory CD4+ T cells from blood. The receptors were gathered from an adult in good health and CMV-seronegative. The CDR3 runs from the conserved cysteine through the conserved F or W. A D gene is named only where the DNA matches it firmly. Only part of the rows carry a size: once, few, many, or a class if the clone is expanded.

cdr3_length	v_call	clone_size	d_call	j_call	cdr3_nt	cdr3_aa
14	TRBV18	once	.	TRBJ2-5	TGTGCCAGCTCCCCGGGGTCGATCCAAGAGACCCAGTACTTC	CASSPGSIQETQYF
13	TRBV11-3	.	.	TRBJ2-3	TGTGCCAGCAGCTTGGGACTCTCCGATACGCAGTATTTT	CASSLGLSDTQYF
13	TRBV7-2	.	.	TRBJ1-4	TGTGCCAGCAGCTTAGACGCACAGGGTAAACTGTTTTTT	CASSLDAQGKLFF
15	TRBV6-5	.	TRBD1	TRBJ2-7	TGTGCCAGCAGTACGACAGGGACCAGAGCCTACGAGCAGTACTTC	CASSTTGTRAYEQYF
11	TRBV2	.	.	TRBJ2-5	TGTGCCAGCACCATGAAAGAGACCCAGTACTTC	CASTMKETQYF
15	TRBV6-1	.	TRBD1	TRBJ2-1	TGTGCCAGCTCACGTGGGACAGGGGGCCTCAATGAGCAGTTCTTC	CASSRGTGGLNEQFF
13	TRBV6-6	.	.	TRBJ2-1	TGTGCCAGCAGGCCCGAGGGGTACAATGAGCAGTTCTTC	CASRPEGYNEQFF
18	TRBV19	.	TRBD1	TRBJ1-2	TGTGCCAGTACCAACCTCCCGGGACAGGGCGAAGCTAACTATGGCTACACCTTC	CASTNLPGQGEANYGYTF
15	TRBV7-9	.	.	TRBJ1-1	TGTGCCAGCAGCGCAGGCCTAGGGGCTGCCCCACGACCTTTCTTT	CASSAGLGAAPRPFF
15	TRBV29-1	.	.	TRBJ2-3	TGCAGCGTTATCAGTGGGGCAGGGCAGGCAGATACGCAGTATTTT	CSVISGAGQADTQYF
14	TRBV28	few	.	TRBJ2-5	TGTGCCAGCTCGGCCCCACAACGAGTAGAGACCCAGTACTTC	CASSAPQRVETQYF
16	TRBV27	.	.	TRBJ2-7	TGTGCCAGCAGTAAACTGACAGCACAAGCCCCCTACGAGCAGTACTTC	CASSKLTAQAPYEQYF
15	TRBV6-6	.	.	TRBJ2-1	TGTGCCAGCAGTCCTAGCGCCTTCTCCTACAATGAGCAGTTCTTC	CASSPSAFSYNEQFF
15	TRBV4-2	.	TRBD1	TRBJ2-1	TGTGCCAGCAGCCAAGAAGGGACAGGGGGCAATGAGCAGTTCTTC	CASSQEGTGGNEQFF
14	TRBV19	.	.	TRBJ2-7	TGTGCCAGTAGTATAGGGACACCGGCCTACGAGCAGTACTTC	CASSIGTPAYEQYF
13	TRBV7-7	.	.	TRBJ2-5	TGTGCTAGCAGCTCCCTCGTACAAGAGACCCAGTACTTC	CASSSLVQETQYF
14	TRBV7-8	.	.	TRBJ1-2	TGTGCCAGCAGCTTACTTTCAGGAGACTATGGCTACACCTTC	CASSLLSGDYGYTF